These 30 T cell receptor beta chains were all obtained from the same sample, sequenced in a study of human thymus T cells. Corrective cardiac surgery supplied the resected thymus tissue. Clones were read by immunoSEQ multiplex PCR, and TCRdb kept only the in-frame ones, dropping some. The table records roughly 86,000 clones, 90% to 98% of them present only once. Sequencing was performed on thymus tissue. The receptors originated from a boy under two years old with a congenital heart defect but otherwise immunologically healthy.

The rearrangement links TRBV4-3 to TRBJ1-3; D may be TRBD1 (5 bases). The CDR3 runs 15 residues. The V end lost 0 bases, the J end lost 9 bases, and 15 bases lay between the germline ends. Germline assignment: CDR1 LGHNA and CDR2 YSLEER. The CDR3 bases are TGCGCCAGCAGCCAAGAGAGACAGTGGGATGGCACCATATATTTT. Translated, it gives CASSQERQWDGTIYF.

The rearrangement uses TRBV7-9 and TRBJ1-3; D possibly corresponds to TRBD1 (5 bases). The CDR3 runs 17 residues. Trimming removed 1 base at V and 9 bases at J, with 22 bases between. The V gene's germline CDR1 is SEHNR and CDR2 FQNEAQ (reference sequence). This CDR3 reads CASSLEELQVSERTIYF. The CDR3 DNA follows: TGTGCCAGCAGCTTAGAGGAATTACAGGTATCCGAACGCACCATATATTTT.

This CDR3 is CASSPSGAGAYGYTF. Written as DNA, the CDR3 is TGCGCCAGCAGCCCGAGTGGGGCGGGGGCCTATGGCTACACCTTC. This chain joins TRBV4-3 and TRBJ1-2, with a weak D call TRBD1 (6 bases). This CDR3 is 15 amino acids long. The V and J ends lost 4 bases and 4 bases respectively, with 16 bases between them. The germline V gene encodes CDR1 LGHNA and CDR2 YSLEER.

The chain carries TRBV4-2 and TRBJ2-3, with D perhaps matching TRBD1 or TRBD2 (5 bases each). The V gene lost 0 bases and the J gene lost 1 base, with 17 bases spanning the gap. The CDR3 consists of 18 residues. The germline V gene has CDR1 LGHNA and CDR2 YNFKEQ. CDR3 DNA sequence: TGTGCCAGCAGCCAAGAGGGACCGACCCCGAGGGGCACAGATACGCAGTATTTT. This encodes CASSQEGPTPRGTDTQYF.

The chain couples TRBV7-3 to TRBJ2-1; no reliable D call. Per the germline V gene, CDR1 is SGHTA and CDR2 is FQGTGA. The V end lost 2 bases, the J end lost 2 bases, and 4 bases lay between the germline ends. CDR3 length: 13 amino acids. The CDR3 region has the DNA TGTGCCAGCAGCTTATCCACCTACAATGAGCAGTTCTTC. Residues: CASSLSTYNEQFF.

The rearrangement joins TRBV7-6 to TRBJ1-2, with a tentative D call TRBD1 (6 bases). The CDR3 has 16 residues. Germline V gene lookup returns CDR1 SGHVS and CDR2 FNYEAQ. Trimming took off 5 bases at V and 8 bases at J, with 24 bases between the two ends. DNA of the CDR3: TGTGCCAGCAGCCTCAATACCACAGGGTTTCCTTGGGGCTACACCTTC. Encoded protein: CASSLNTTGFPWGYTF. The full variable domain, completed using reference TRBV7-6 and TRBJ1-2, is GAGVSQSPRYKVTKRGQDVALRCDPISGHVSLYWYRQALGQGPEFLTYFNYEAQQDKSGLPNDRFSAERPEGSISTLTIQRTEQRDSAMYRCASSLNTTGFPWGYTFGSGTRLTVV.

CDR3 residues: CASRSGGYGYTF. DNA of the CDR3: TGTGCCAGCAGAAGTGGCGGCTATGGCTACACCTTC. The chain has TRBV19 and TRBJ1-2; D gene ambiguous. V was shortened by 9 bases and J by 4 bases, with 12 bases between the two germline ends. The CDR3 consists of 12 residues. Germline CDR1 is LNHDA and CDR2 is SQIVND (reference sequence).

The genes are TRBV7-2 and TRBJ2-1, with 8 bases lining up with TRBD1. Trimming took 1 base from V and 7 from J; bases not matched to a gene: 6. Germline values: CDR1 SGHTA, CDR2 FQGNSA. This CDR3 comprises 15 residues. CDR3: CASSLGQGRWNEQFF. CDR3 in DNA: TGTGCCAGCAGCTTAGGACAGGGGCGTTGGAATGAGCAGTTCTTC.

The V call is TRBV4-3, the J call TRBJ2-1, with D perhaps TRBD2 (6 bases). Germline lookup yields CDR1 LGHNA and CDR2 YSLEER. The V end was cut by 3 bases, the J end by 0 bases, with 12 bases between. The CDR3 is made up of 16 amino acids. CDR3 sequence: CASSHGRGSSYNEQFF. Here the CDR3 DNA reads TGCGCCAGCAGCCACGGTCGGGGGAGCTCCTACAATGAGCAGTTCTTC.

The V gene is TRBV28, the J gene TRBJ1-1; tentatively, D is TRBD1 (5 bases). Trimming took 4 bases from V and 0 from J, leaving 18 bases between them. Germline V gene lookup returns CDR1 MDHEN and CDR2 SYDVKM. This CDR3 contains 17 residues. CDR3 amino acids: CASSYPFDDRLNTEAFF. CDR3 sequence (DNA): TGTGCCAGCAGTTATCCCTTCGACGACAGACTGAACACTGAAGCTTTCTTT. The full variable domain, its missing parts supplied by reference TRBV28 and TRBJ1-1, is DVKVTQSSRYLVKRTGEKVFLECVQDMDHENMFWYRQDPGLGLRLIYFSYDVKMKEKGDIPEGYSVSREKKERFSLILESASTNQTSMYLCASSYPFDDRLNTEAFFGQGTRLTVV.

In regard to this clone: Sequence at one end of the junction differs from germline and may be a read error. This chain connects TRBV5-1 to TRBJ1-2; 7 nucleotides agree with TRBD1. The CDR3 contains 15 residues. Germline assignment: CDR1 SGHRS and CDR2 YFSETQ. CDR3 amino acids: CASRLGRQGMRGYTF. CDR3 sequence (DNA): TGCGCCAGCAGGTTGGGAAGACAGGGAATGCGTGGCTACACCTTC.

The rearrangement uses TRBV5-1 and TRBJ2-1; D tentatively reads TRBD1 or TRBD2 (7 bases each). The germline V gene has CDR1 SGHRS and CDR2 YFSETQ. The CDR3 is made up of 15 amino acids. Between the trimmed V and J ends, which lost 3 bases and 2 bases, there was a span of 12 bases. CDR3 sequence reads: CASSSQGGTYNEQFF. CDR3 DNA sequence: TGCGCCAGCAGCTCGCAGGGGGGGACCTACAATGAGCAGTTCTTC.

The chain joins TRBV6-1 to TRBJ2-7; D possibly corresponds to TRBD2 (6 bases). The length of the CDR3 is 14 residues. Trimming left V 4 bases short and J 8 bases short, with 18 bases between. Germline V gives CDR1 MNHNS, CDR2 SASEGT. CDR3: CASSATLGTRQQYF. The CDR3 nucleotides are TGTGCCAGCAGTGCAACCCTCGGGACTCGGCAGCAGTACTTC.

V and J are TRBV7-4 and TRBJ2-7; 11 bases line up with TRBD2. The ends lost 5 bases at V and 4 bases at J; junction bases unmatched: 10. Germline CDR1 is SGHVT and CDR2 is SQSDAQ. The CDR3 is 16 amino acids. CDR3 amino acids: CASSLIIAGGPYEQYF. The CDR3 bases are TGTGCCAGCAGCCTCATCATAGCGGGAGGGCCGTACGAGCAGTACTTC.

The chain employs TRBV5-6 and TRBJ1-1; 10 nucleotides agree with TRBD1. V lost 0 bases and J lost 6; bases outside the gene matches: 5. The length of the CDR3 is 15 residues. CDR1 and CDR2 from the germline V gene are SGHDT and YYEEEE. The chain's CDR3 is CASSLARTGGAEAFF. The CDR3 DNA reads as TGTGCCAGCAGCTTGGCCAGGACAGGGGGTGCTGAAGCTTTCTTT.

The CDR3 reads CASSYFRDGPYGYTF. The CDR3 nucleotides read TGTGCCAGCAGTTACTTTCGCGACGGGCCCTATGGCTACACCTTC. The chain combines TRBV6-6 with TRBJ1-2; D uncertain. The CDR3 has 15 residues. Trimming pared 1 base from V and 4 bases from J, leaving 13 bases between. Germline V gives CDR1 MNHNY, CDR2 SVGAGI (reference sequence).

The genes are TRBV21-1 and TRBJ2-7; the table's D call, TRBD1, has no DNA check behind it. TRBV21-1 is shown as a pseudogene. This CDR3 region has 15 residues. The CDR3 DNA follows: TGTGCCAGCAGCAAAGGGACAGGGCGAGCCTACGAGCAGTACTTC. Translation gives CASSKGTGRAYEQYF.

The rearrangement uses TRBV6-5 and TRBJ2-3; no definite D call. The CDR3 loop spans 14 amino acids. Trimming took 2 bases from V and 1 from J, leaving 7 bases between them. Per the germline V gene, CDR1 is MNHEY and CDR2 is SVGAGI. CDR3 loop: CASSYRDRTDTQYF. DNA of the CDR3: TGTGCCAGCAGTTACAGGGATCGCACAGATACGCAGTATTTT.

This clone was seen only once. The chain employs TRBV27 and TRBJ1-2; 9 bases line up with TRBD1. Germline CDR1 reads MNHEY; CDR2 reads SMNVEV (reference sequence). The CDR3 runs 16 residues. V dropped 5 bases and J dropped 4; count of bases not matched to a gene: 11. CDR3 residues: CASSERGQGGGYGYTF. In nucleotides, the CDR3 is TGTGCCAGCAGTGAGAGGGGACAGGGAGGCGGCTATGGCTACACCTTC.

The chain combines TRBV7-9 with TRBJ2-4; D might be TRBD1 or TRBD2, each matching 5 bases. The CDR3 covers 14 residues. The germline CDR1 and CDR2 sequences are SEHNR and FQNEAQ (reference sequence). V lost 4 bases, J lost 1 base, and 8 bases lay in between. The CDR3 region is CASSSEGAKNIQYF. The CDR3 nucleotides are TGTGCCAGCAGCTCTGAGGGGGCCAAAAACATTCAGTACTTC. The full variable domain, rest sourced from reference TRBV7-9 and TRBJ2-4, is DTGVSQNPRHKITKRGQNVTFRCDPISEHNRLYWYRQTLGQGPEFLTYFQNEAQLEKSRLLSDRFSAERPKGSFSTLEIQRTEQGDSAMYLCASSSEGAKNIQYFGAGTRLSVL.

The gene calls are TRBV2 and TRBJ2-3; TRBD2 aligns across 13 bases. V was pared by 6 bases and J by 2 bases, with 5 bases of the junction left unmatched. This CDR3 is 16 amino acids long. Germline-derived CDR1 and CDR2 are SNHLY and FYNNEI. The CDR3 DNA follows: TGTGCCAGCAGCTCCGGGACTAGCGGGAACACAGATACGCAGTATTTT. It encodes CASSSGTSGNTDTQYF.

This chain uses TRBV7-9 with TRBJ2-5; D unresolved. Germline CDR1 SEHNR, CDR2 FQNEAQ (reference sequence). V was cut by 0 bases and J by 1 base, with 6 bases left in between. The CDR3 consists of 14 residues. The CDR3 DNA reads TGTGCCAGCAGCTTAGCCTCGACCCAAGAGACCCAGTACTTC. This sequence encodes CASSLASTQETQYF.

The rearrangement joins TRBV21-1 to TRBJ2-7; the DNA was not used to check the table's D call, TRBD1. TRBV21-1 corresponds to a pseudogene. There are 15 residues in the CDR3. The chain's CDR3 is CASRDRRTLSYEQYF. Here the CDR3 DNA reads TGTGCCAGCCGGGACAGACGGACCCTCTCCTACGAGCAGTACTTC.

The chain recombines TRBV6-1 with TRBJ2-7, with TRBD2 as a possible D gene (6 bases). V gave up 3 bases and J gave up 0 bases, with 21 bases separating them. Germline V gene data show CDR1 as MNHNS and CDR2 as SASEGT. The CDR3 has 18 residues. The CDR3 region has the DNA TGTGCCAGCAGTGATCCAGAGGCTAGCGCCTTACTCTCCTACGAGCAGTACTTC. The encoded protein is CASSDPEASALLSYEQYF.

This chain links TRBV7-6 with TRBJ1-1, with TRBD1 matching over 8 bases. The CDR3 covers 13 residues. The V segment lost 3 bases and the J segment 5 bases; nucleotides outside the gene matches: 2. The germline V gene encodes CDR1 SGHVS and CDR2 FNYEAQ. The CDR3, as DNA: TGTGCCAGCAGCTTCAGGGGGCGGACTGAAGCTTTCTTT. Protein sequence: CASSFRGRTEAFF.

The CDR3 nucleotides are TGTGCCAGCAGCTTAGTGGCCGTTGAGGATAATAGGAAGACCCAGTACTTC. It encodes CASSLVAVEDNRKTQYF. V usage is TRBV7-2 and J usage is TRBJ2-5; D gene ambiguous. V lost 1 base and J 6 bases, leaving 21 bases between the germline ends. The CDR3 runs 17 residues. Germline V gives CDR1 SGHTA, CDR2 FQGNSA.

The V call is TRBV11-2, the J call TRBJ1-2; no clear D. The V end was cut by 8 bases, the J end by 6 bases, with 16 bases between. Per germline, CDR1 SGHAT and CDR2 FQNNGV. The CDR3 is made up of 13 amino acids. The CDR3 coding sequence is TGTGCCAGCCAACCACATTTTATAAATGGCTACACCTTC. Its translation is CASQPHFINGYTF.

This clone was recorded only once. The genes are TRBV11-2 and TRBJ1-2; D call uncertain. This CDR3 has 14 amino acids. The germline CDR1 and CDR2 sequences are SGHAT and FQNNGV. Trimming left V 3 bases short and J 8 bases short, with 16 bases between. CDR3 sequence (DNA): TGTGCCAGCAGCTTTGATGAGAACAGCATAGGCTACACCTTC. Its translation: CASSFDENSIGYTF.

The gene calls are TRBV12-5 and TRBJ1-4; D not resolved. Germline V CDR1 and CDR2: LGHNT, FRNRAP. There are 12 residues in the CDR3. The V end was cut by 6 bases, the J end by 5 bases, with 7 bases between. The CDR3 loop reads CASGPGNEKLFF. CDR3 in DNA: TGTGCTAGTGGCCCAGGAAATGAAAAACTGTTTTTT.

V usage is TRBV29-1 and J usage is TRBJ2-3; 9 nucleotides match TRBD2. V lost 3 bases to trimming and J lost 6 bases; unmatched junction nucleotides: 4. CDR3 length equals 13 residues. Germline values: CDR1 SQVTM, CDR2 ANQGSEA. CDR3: CSVEGLATDTQYF. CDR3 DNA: TGCAGCGTTGAGGGACTAGCTACCGATACGCAGTATTTT.